This TCR beta chain stems from a study of T cell repertoires in cytomegalovirus infection. Findings and caveats of the study: HLA-C-restricted CMV clonotypes gave the most frequent clonotype in two of eight donors.

One entry per CDR3 protein, called by TCRdb with MiXCR from the reads. The sample yields 500,000 or so distinct CDR3 sequences, approximately 17% seen once. The CDR3 loop spans 19 amino acids. Per the germline V gene, CDR1 is LGHNA and CDR2 is YNFKEQ. Trimming pared 4 bases from V and 0 bases from J, leaving 23 bases between. This clonotype was detected only a few times. Antigen: not known. The TCR originated in a human donor in good health (CMV status not recorded). Some clones in this sample may be carry-over from other donors' samples. The chain combines TRBV4-2 with TRBJ2-3; D is tentatively TRBD1 or TRBD2 (5 bases each). Material: CD8+ T cells from PBMCs. This CDR3 is CASSRRTLLGTSSTDTQYF. In DNA form, the CDR3 reads TGTGCCAGCAGCCGACGAACTCTGTTGGGGACGTCTAGCACAGATACGCAGTATTTT.